Below, 27 T cell receptor beta chains from the same sample are listed, as sequenced in a study of CD4 and CD8 cells across lung adenocarcinoma regions (dated by TCRdb to 2016 to 2019). The library was built by means of PCR. TCRdb lists the instrument as HiSeq X Ten. The public reads were run again by TCRdb, first through fastp at Q25 and then through MiXCR, and only productive beta chains were kept. Under each unique CDR3 protein, matching rows form one entry showing the most common genes and DNA. The sample has approximately 3,000 distinct CDR3 sequences on record, approximately 70% of them singletons. The ten largest clones represent approximately 15% of the sample. Material for sequencing was CD4+ T cells from the margin of a lung tumor. The sample's cell subset or site label is to be understood as: tumor margin region. These receptor sequences come from a male donor with lung adenocarcinoma. The CD4 and CD8 labels of this study may be unreliable.

The chain links TRBV3-1 to TRBJ2-5; D gene unclear. V shed 7 bases and J shed 4 bases, with 10 bases lying between them. From germline, CDR1 is LGHDT and CDR2 YNNKEL (reference sequence). The CDR3 spans 12 residues. The DNA for the CDR3 is TGTGCCAGCACTCTTGACCCAGAGACCCAGTACTTC. Residues: CASTLDPETQYF.

This chain connects TRBV12-5 to TRBJ2-1; either TRBD1 or TRBD2 may supply D (6 bases each). Gene TRBJ2-5 matches the end of the DNA better, so the J call may be wrong. The CDR3 covers 14 residues. Per germline, CDR1 LGHNT and CDR2 FRNRAP. The CDR3 DNA sequence: TGTGCTAGTGGTTTGCGGGGGCGGCAAGAGACCCAGTACTTC. Translating it yields CASGLRGRQETQYF.

The V call is TRBV11-1, the J call TRBJ2-5; 7 bases match TRBD2. The tail of the sequence fits TRBJ2-1 better, so the J call may be wrong. CDR1 is SGHAT and CDR2 is FQDESV in the germline V gene (reference sequence). This CDR3 contains 19 residues. CDR3 nucleotide sequence: TGTGCCAGCAGCTTAGGGTTTAGCCCCAGCGTTAGCGGGTTGAATGAGCAGTTCTTC. Protein sequence: CASSLGFSPSVSGLNEQFF.

This clonotype has only a few counts. The V gene is TRBV7-2, the J gene TRBJ2-1, with 7 bases identical to TRBD2. The J call may be wrong; the DNA end is better matched by TRBJ2-7. The CDR3 contains 12 residues. The germline gives CDR1 SGHTA, CDR2 FQGNSA. The CDR3: CAERGPLYEQYF. CDR3 sequence (DNA): TGTGCAGAGCGGGGACCATTGTACGAGCAGTACTTC.

The chain has TRBV6-4 and TRBJ1-2; no reliable D call. The length of the CDR3 is 14 residues. CDR1 is MRHNA and CDR2 is SNTAGT in the germline V gene. V lost 3 bases and J lost 4, with 12 bases in between. The CDR3 loop reads CASSDGRETYGYTF. The CDR3 DNA is TGTGCCAGCAGTGATGGGCGGGAAACCTATGGCTACACCTTC.

In regard to this clonotype: The germline gene is not matched at one end of the junction; a read error may be the cause. The J gene is TRBJ2-2, the V gene TRBV3-1; D may be TRBD1 (6 bases). The CDR3 runs 16 residues. The germline V gene has CDR1 LGHDT and CDR2 YNNKEL (reference sequence). In nucleotides, the CDR3 is TGTGCCAGCAGCCAAGAAGGAACAGGGATAGACGGGGCGCTGTTTTTT. Translated, it gives CASSQEGTGIDGALFF.

The chain joins TRBV27 to TRBJ1-1; TRBD1 matches 8 bases. The J segment lost 0 bases and the V segment lost 5 bases, leaving 11 bases of the junction unmatched. Germline V gives CDR1 MNHEY, CDR2 SMNVEV (reference sequence). This CDR3 region has 17 residues. The CDR3 sequence is CASSPLGTGKMNTEAFF. CDR3 nucleotide sequence: TGTGCCAGCAGTCCGCTCGGGACAGGAAAGATGAACACTGAAGCTTTCTTT.

The chain links TRBV27 to TRBJ2-1; D not certain. The J call may not be correct, given that the DNA end is closer to TRBJ2-7. The CDR3 is 14 residues long. The germline V gene encodes CDR1 MNHEY and CDR2 SMNVEV (reference sequence). The CDR3 protein is CASSPDRNSYEQYF. Here the CDR3 DNA reads TGTGCCAGCAGTCCTGATCGCAACTCCTACGAGCAGTACTTC.

This clonotype was picked up a small number of times. The chain carries TRBV14 and TRBJ2-1; a possible D gene is TRBD1 (6 bases). The CDR3 has 14 amino acids. V was shortened by 4 bases and J by 1 base, with 8 bases between the two germline ends. In germline, CDR1 is SGHDN, CDR2 FVKESK. This CDR3 reads CASSPRGSYNEQFF. In DNA form, the CDR3 reads TGTGCCAGCAGCCCCAGGGGTTCCTACAATGAGCAGTTCTTC.

The chain joins TRBV6-1 to TRBJ2-1, with 7 bases that match TRBD2. The assigned J gene may be wrong: the sequence end matches TRBJ2-5 better. This CDR3 contains 14 residues. Per germline, CDR1 MNHNS and CDR2 SASEGT. In DNA form, the CDR3 reads TGTGCCAGCAGTGACGGCCCGCGGGGGGAGACCCAGTACTTC. Translated, it gives CASSDGPRGETQYF.

By proportion, this clonotype is large. The gene calls are TRBV6-1 and TRBJ2-1; no reliable D call. CDR3 size: 13 residues. Germline V CDR1 and CDR2: MNHNS, SASEGT. Between the trimmed V and J ends, which lost 3 bases and 9 bases, there was a span of 12 bases. In DNA, the CDR3 is TGTGCCAGCAGTGATCTAGGGTCAGGTGAGCAGTTCTTC. This codes for CASSDLGSGEQFF.

This clonotype qualifies as large (0.1 to 1%). This rearrangement joins TRBV6-1 to TRBJ2-1; the match to TRBD2 covers 7 bases. The V gene's germline CDR1 is MNHNS and CDR2 SASEGT. V gave up 2 bases and J gave up 3 bases; unmatched junction bases: 4. This CDR3 contains 15 residues. Here the CDR3 DNA reads TGTGCCAGCAGTGAATCGGGACTACTCTACAATGAGCAGTTCTTC. Residues: CASSESGLLYNEQFF.

V is TRBV7-2 and J is TRBJ2-5, with TRBD2 matching 7 bases. With the DNA end fitting TRBJ2-7 better, the J assignment may be wrong. Germline CDR1 SGHTA, CDR2 FQGNSA. This CDR3 spans 15 amino acids. The CDR3 DNA reads TGTGCCAGCAGCCAATTTAGTGGGAGGGACTACGAGCAGTACTTC. Translated: CASSQFSGRDYEQYF.

This chain links TRBV6-1 with TRBJ2-1; D gene unclear. Trimming took off 2 bases at V and 3 bases at J, with 11 bases between the two ends. The CDR3 has 15 amino acids. The germline V gene encodes CDR1 MNHNS and CDR2 SASEGT. CDR3 region: CASSEYERRYNEQFF. The DNA of the CDR3 is TGTGCCAGCAGTGAATATGAAAGGCGCTACAATGAGCAGTTCTTC.

This clonotype has a handful of counts. This rearrangement joins TRBV24-1 to TRBJ2-3, with a tentative D call TRBD2 (5 bases). This CDR3 contains 13 residues. Trimming removed 9 bases from V and 1 base from J, with 10 bases in between. Germline V gene lookup returns CDR1 KGHDR and CDR2 SFDVKD. In nucleotides, the CDR3 is TGTGCCACCGAAGAGGGTGGCACAGATACGCAGTATTTT. This encodes CATEEGGTDTQYF.

The table lists this clonotype with a few counts. The V call is TRBV7-6, the J call TRBJ2-1; TRBD2 aligns across 13 bases. The V segment lost 0 bases and the J segment 0 bases; nucleotides outside the gene matches: 2. The germline V gene has CDR1 SGHVS and CDR2 FNYEAQ. This CDR3 has 18 residues. CDR3 bases: TGTGCCAGCAGCTTAGCGGGACTAGCGGGGAGCTCCTACAATGAGCAGTTCTTC. This gives the protein CASSLAGLAGSSYNEQFF. The variable domain in full, completed from reference TRBV7-6 and TRBJ2-1, reads GAGVSQSPRYKVTKRGQDVALRCDPISGHVSLYWYRQALGQGPEFLTYFNYEAQQDKSGLPNDRFSAERPEGSISTLTIQRTEQRDSAMYRCASSLAGLAGSSYNEQFFGPGTRLTVL.

The gene calls are TRBV12-3 or TRBV12-4 and TRBJ2-3, with TRBD2 matching 8 bases. The CDR3 has 15 residues. The V and J ends lost 1 base and 1 base, in that order; junction bases with no gene match: 1. The CDR3 nucleotides read TGTGCCAGCAGTTTAGGTAGCGGGGGCACAGATACGCAGTATTTT. Protein product: CASSLGSGGTDTQYF.

This clonotype was recorded a few times. The J gene is TRBJ2-1, the V gene TRBV4-1, with D unclear. The CDR3 consists of 13 residues. With 0 bases removed from V and 4 bases from J, the gap between germline ends came to 4 bases. CDR1 and CDR2 (germline): MGHRA, YSYEKL. As DNA, the CDR3 is TGCGCCAGCAGCCAAGAGCGGTACAATGAGCAGTTCTTC. Amino acid sequence: CASSQERYNEQFF.

On this clonotype: Compared with germline, one end of the junction differs, possibly owing to a read error. The chain combines TRBV6-1 with TRBJ2-5, with 9 bases fitting TRBD2. This CDR3 comprises 15 residues. Germline values: CDR1 MNHNS, CDR2 SASEGT. The CDR3 loop reads CGGGVGGRDQDTQYF. For the CDR3, the DNA is TGTGGCGGGGGGGTCGGGGGCCGCGACCAAGATACCCAGTACTTC.

This clonotype was found once. V gene TRBV7-3 combines with J gene TRBJ2-6; tentative D call: TRBD2 (6 bases). Per the germline V gene, CDR1 is SGHTA and CDR2 is FQGTGA. Deletions cut 6 bases from V and 0 bases from J, with 12 bases between. The CDR3 extends over 16 amino acids. The CDR3 DNA is TGTGCCAGCAGTGCCCAGACTAGCTCTGGGGCCAACGTCCTGACTTTC. This sequence encodes CASSAQTSSGANVLTF.

The chain employs TRBV10-3 and TRBJ2-4, with D possibly matching TRBD2 (6 bases). There are 15 residues in the CDR3. Trimming cost V 3 bases and J 7 bases, with 16 bases left between them. Germline CDR1 is ENHRY and CDR2 is SYGVKD. The chain's CDR3 is CAISDRSGGVNIQYF. The DNA of the CDR3 is TGTGCCATCAGTGATCGGAGCGGAGGGGTTAACATTCAGTACTTC.

This chain uses TRBV6-5 with TRBJ2-3; D perhaps matches TRBD2 (6 bases). The germline CDR1 and CDR2 sequences are MNHEY and SVGAGI. CDR3 length equals 14 residues. Trimming removed 4 bases from V and 9 bases from J, with 17 bases in between. The CDR3 nucleotides are TGTGCCAGCAGTTTGGAGGGTTACAAAGAGACGCAGTATTTT. Its translation: CASSLEGYKETQYF.

The chain links TRBV6-5 to TRBJ2-3; 7 bases match TRBD1. The CDR3 has 19 residues. V gave up 4 bases and J gave up 10 bases; unmatched junction bases: 26. In germline, CDR1 is MNHEY, CDR2 SVGAGI. CDR3 sequence (DNA): TGTGCCAGCAGTTTCGAGGGGGCCACCGGGGCTGGGGGCAGAAATGCGCAGTATTTT. It encodes CASSFEGATGAGGRNAQYF.

CDR3 sequence reads: CASNRLGGSYNEQFF. CDR3 sequence (DNA): TGTGCCAGCAACCGACTAGGAGGGTCCTACAATGAGCAGTTCTTC. The chain has TRBV27 and TRBJ2-1; a weak D match, TRBD2 (6 bases). Germline CDR1 reads MNHEY; CDR2 reads SMNVEV (reference sequence). Trimming took 7 bases from V and 1 from J, leaving 14 bases between them. CDR3 size: 15 residues.

This clonotype was detected only once. The V and J genes are TRBV10-1 and TRBJ2-4, with TRBD2 matching 9 bases. The CDR3 totals 15 residues. Germline CDR1 reads WNHNN; CDR2 reads SYGVQD (reference sequence). V gave up 6 bases and J gave up 13 bases; unmatched junction bases: 16. CDR3 protein: CASRPGLASTDTQYF. DNA for the CDR3: TGCGCCAGCAGACCGGGACTAGCATCCACAGATACGCAGTACTTC.

By sample fraction, this clonotype is large. This sequence joins TRBV6-1 and TRBJ2-5; D might be TRBD1 (6 bases). CDR1 is MNHNS, CDR2 SASEGT, per germline. This CDR3 is built from 15 residues. With 7 bases removed from V and 5 bases from J, the gap between germline ends came to 20 bases. The chain's CDR3 is CASTTTGSFIETQYF. For the CDR3, the DNA is TGTGCCAGCACCACGACAGGCAGTTTTATCGAGACCCAGTACTTC.

V gene TRBV6-1 combines with J gene TRBJ1-1; 10 bases agree with TRBD1. CDR3 length: 14 residues. Germline V gene sequence: CDR1 MNHNS, CDR2 SASEGT. The J segment lost 10 bases and the V segment lost 6 bases, leaving 11 bases of the junction unmatched. CDR3: CASREDRGSRGAFF. The DNA for the CDR3 is TGTGCCAGCAGGGAGGACAGGGGGTCTAGGGGAGCTTTCTTT.